The T cell receptor beta chain described here comes from a study of blood T cell repertoires in COVID-19. Study-level background: Sources were T cells, B-cell-depleted T cells, or PBMCs; the material itself was cDNA or gDNA.

Clones were sequenced by immunoSEQ multiplex PCR, and TCRdb holds only the in-frame ones, with some missing. In the table there are roughly 150,000 clones, 80% to 90% of which are singletons. Unmatched junction bases numbered 6, after V lost 2 bases and J lost 3 bases. CDR1 and CDR2 from the germline V gene are SGDLS and YYNGEE. This CDR3 contains 15 residues. This receptor was identified in a woman aged 40 to 55 with acute or convalescent COVID-19. Sequencing was performed on peripheral blood. This chain joins TRBV9 and TRBJ2-3; TRBD1 aligns across 7 bases. In DNA form, the CDR3 reads TGTGCCAGCAGCGTCCACAGGGGAGATACAGATACGCAGTATTTT. Its protein product is CASSVHRGDTDTQYF.